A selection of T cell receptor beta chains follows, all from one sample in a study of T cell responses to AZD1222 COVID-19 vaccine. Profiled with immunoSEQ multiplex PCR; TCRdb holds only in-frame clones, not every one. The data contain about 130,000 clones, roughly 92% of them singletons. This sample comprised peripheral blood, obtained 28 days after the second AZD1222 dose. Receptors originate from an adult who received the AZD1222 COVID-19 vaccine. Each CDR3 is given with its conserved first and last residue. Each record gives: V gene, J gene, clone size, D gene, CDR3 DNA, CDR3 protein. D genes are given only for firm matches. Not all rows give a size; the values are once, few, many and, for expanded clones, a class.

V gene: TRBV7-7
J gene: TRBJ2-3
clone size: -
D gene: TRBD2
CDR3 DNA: TGTGCCAGCAGCATTGGACTAGCGAGCACAGATACGCAGTATTTT
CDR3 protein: CASSIGLASTDTQYF

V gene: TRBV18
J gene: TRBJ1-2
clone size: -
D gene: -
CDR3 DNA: TGTGCCAGCTCACCAGGTCAGGGGCCCTATGGCTACACCTTC
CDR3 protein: CASSPGQGPYGYTF

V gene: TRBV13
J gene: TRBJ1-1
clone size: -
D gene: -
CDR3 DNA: TGTGCCAGCAGCCAAGGGGCCCTGAACACTGAAGCTTTCTTT
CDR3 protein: CASSQGALNTEAFF

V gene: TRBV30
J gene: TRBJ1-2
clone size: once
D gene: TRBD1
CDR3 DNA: TGTGCCTGGAGTCCTGACAGGGGCAATGGCTACACCTTC
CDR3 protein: CAWSPDRGNGYTF

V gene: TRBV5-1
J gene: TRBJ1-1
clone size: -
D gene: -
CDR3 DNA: TGCGCCAGCAGCTTCAACAAGAACACTGAAGCTTTCTTT
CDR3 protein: CASSFNKNTEAFF

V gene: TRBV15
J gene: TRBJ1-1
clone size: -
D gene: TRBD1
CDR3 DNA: TGTGCCACCAGCAGAAACAGGGGAGGCACTGAAGCTTTCTTT
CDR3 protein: CATSRNRGGTEAFF

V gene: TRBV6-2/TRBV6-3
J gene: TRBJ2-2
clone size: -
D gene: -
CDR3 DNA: TGTGCCAGCAGTTACTCGATGGGCAAGAGGGGCCGCACCGGGGAGCTGTTTTTT
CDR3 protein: CASSYSMGKRGRTGELFF

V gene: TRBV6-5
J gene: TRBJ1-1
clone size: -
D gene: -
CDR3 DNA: TGTGCCAGCAGTTACTCAAGGAACACTGAAGCTTTCTTT
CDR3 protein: CASSYSRNTEAFF

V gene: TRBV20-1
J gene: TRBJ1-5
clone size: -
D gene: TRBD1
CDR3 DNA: TGCAGTGCTAGTACCGACAGGGGGCGACAGCCCCAGCATTTT
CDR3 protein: CSASTDRGRQPQHF

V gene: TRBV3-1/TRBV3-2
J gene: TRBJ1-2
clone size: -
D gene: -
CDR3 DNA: TGTGCCAGCAGCCAAGGAAGGACCTGGAGCCGAGGCTACACCTTC
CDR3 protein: CASSQGRTWSRGYTF

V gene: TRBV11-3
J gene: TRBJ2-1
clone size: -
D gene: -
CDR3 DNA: TGTGCCAGCAGCTTAGGCCGATCCGCGGGGGAGCAGTTCTTC
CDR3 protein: CASSLGRSAGEQFF

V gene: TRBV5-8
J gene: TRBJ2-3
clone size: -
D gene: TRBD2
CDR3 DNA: TGTGCCAGCATCCGGCGGGGGAGTCGGTGGGCAGATACGCAGTATTTT
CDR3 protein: CASIRRGSRWADTQYF

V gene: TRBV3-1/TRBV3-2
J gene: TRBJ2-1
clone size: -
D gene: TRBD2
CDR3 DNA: TGTGCCAGCAGCCACCGTGTTACGGGAGGGGAGCAGTTCTTC
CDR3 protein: CASSHRVTGGEQFF

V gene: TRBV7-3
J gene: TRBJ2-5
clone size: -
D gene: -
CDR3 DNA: TGTGCCAGCAGCTTACATGGGACTTCGGAGACCCAGTACTTC
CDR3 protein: CASSLHGTSETQYF

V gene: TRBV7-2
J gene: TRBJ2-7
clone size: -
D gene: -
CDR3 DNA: TGTGCCAGCAGCTTAGTTCTGGCTCGCGAGCAGTACTTC
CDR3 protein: CASSLVLAREQYF

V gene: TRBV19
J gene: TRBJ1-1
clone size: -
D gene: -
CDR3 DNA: TGTGCCAGTAGTACCCCGGGAGGGATGAACACTGAAGCTTTCTTT
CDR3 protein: CASSTPGGMNTEAFF

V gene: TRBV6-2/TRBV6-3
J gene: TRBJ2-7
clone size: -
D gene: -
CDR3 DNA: TGTGCCAGCAGTTACCGAGTGGGGTCCTACGAGCAGTACTTC
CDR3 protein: CASSYRVGSYEQYF

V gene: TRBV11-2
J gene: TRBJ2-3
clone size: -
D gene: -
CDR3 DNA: TGTGCCAGCAGGACGAGTGTAAGCACAGATACGCAGTATTTT
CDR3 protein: CASRTSVSTDTQYF

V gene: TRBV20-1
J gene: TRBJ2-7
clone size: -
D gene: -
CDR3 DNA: TGCAGTGCTAAGGGCAAAGACGAGCAGTACTTC
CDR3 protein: CSAKGKDEQYF

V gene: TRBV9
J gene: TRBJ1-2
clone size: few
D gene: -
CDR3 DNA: TGTGCCAGCAGCGCGAGGGTTACCCTAGCTCTCGACTATGGCTACACCTTC
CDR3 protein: CASSARVTLALDYGYTF

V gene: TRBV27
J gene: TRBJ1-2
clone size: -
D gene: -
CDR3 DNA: TGTGCCAGCAGCCGAGGGCAGGCCGGGTCGTATGGCTACACCTTC
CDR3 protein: CASSRGQAGSYGYTF

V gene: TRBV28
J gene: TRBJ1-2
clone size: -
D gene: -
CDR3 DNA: TGTGCCAGCAGTTCTGGACAGATAACTAACTATGGCTACACCTTC
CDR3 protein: CASSSGQITNYGYTF

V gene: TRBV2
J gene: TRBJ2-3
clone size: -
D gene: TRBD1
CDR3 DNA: TGTGCCAGCAGACCGGGACAGGGGGCATCAGATACGCAGTATTTT
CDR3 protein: CASRPGQGASDTQYF

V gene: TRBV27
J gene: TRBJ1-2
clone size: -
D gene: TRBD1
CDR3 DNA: TGTGCCCCGGGGACAGGGGGCGATGGCTACACCTTC
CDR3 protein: CAPGTGGDGYTF

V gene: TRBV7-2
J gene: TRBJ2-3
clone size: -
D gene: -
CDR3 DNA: TGTGCCAGCAGCTTAGCGGGGGGGCGCACAGATACGCAGTATTTT
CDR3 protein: CASSLAGGRTDTQYF

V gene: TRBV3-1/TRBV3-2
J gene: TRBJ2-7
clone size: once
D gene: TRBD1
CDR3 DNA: TGTGCCAGCAGCGGTGACAGGGGGCTTTACGAGCAGTACTTC
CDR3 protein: CASSGDRGLYEQYF

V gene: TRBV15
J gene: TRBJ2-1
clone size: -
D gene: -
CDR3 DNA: TGTGCCACCAGCAGCCCTAGGGGGGGGCAGGGAAGGCCGAGATCCTACAATGAGCAGTTCTTC
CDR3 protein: CATSSPRGGQGRPRSYNEQFF

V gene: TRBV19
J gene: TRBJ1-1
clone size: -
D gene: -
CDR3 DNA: TGTGCCAGTAGTAAACAGCTTAACACTGAAGCTTTCTTT
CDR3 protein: CASSKQLNTEAFF

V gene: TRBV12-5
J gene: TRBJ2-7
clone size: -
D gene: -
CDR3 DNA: TGTGCTAGTGGTTTGGTAGGGGCTAGTTTGCTCGAGCAGTACTTC
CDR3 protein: CASGLVGASLLEQYF

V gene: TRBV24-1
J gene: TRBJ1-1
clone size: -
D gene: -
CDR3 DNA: TGTGCCACCAGTGAGACCATGTGGGACACTGAAGCTTTCTTT
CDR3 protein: CATSETMWDTEAFF

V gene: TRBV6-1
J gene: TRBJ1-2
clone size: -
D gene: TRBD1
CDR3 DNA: TGTGCCAGCAGTGACAGGGGGCTTACTAACTATGGCTACACCTTC
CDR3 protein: CASSDRGLTNYGYTF

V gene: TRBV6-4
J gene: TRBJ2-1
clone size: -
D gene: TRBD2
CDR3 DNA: TGTGCCAGCAGTGGGTCGACTAGCGGGAATGAGCAGTTCTTC
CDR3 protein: CASSGSTSGNEQFF

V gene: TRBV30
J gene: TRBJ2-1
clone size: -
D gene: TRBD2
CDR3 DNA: TGTGCCTGGAGTCGGCTAGCGGGAGTAAATGAGCAGTTCTTC
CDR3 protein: CAWSRLAGVNEQFF

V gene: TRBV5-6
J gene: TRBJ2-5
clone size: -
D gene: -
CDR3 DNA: TGTGCCAGCAGCTTCAGGGACCTACAAGAGACCCAGTACTTC
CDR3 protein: CASSFRDLQETQYF

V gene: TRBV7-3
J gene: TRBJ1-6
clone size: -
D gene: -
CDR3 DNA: TGTGCCAGCAGCTTAGGTTCAACTTATTCACCCCTCCACTTT
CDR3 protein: CASSLGSTYSPLHF

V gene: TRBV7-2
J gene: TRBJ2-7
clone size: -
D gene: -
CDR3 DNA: TGTGCCAGCAGCTTAGTGTGGTCCCCCTACGAGCAGTACTTC
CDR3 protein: CASSLVWSPYEQYF

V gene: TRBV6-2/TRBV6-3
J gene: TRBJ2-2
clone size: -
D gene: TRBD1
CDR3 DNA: TGTGCCAGCAGTTTCGGGACAGGGTACGGGGAGCTGTTTTTT
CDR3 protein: CASSFGTGYGELFF

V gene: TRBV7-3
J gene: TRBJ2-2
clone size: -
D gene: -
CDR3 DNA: TGTGCCAGCAGCTTACCCTCGGCCGGGGAGCTGTTTTTT
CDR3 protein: CASSLPSAGELFF

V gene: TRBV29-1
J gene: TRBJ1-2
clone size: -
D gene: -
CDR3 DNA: TGCAGCGTTGATCGGGGAGGCTACACCTTC
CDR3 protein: CSVDRGGYTF

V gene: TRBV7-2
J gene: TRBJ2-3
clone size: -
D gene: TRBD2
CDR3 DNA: TGTGCCAGCAGCTTAGGCTCTAGCGGGGGGTACACAGATACGCAGTATTTT
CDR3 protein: CASSLGSSGGYTDTQYF

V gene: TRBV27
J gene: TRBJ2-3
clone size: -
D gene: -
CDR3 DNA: TGTGCCAGCAGCCCATGGGACTTCACAGATACGCAGTATTTT
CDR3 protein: CASSPWDFTDTQYF

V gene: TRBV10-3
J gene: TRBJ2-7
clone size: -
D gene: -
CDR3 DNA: TGTGCCATCAGTGTAGGGGAAGCGGGCTACGAGCAGTACTTC
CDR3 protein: CAISVGEAGYEQYF

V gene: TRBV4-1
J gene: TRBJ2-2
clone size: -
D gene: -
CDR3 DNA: TGCGCCAGCAGCCAAGATAAGCCCGCCGGGGAGCTGTTTTTT
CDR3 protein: CASSQDKPAGELFF

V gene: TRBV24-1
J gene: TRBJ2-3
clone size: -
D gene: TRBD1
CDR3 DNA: TGTGCCACCAGTGATCCGAGGACAGGGCTAGATACGCAGTATTTT
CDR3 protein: CATSDPRTGLDTQYF

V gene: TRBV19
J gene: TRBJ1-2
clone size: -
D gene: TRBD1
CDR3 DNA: TGTGCCAGTAGTCCCAGGGGGCTCGGCTATGGCTACACCTTC
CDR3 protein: CASSPRGLGYGYTF

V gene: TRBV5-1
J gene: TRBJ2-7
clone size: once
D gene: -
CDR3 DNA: TGCGCCAGCAGCTCCCAAATCTCCTACGAGCAGTACTTC
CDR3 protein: CASSSQISYEQYF

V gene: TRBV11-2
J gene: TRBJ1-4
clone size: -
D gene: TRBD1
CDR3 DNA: TGTGCCAGCAGCCAAGGGACAGGTGTGAATGAAAAACTGTTTTTT
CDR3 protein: CASSQGTGVNEKLFF

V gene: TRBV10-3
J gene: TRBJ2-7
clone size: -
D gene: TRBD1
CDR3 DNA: TGTGCCATCCGAGACAGGGTAGCCGAGCAGTACTTC
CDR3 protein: CAIRDRVAEQYF

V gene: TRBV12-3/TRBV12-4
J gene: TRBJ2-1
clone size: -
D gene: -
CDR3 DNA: TGTGCCAGCAGTCAGGGGTATGAGCAGTTCTTC
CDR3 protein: CASSQGYEQFF

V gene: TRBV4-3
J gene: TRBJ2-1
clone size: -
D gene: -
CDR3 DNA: TGCGCCAGCCCCCCAAAGCGCGACTGCTCCTACAATGAGCAGTTCTTC
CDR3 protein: CASPPKRDCSYNEQFF

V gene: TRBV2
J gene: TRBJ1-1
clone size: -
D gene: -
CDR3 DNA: TGTGCCAGCAGTGGAACCGGGATCTTAAGGGGTACTGAAGCTTTCTTT
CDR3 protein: CASSGTGILRGTEAFF

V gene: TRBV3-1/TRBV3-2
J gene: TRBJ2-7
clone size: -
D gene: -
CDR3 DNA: TGTGCCAGCAGCCAGGGAATAGCGGCTCCCTACGAGCAGTACTTC
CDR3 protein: CASSQGIAAPYEQYF

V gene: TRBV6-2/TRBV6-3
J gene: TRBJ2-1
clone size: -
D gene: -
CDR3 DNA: TGTGCCAGCAGTTACAAGGCGAGCGAGCAGTTCTTC
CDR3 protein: CASSYKASEQFF

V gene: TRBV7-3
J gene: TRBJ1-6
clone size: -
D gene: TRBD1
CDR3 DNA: TGTGCCAGCAGCTCCGGGACAGTTAATTCACCCCTCCACTTT
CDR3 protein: CASSSGTVNSPLHF

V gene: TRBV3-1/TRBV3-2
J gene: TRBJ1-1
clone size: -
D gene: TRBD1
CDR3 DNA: TGTGCCAGCAGCCAAGAATTGGGGACAGCTTTGAACACTGAAGCTTTCTTT
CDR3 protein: CASSQELGTALNTEAFF

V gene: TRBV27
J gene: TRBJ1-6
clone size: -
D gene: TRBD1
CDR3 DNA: TGTGCCAGCAGTCCGACAGGGAACAATTCACCCCTCCACTTT
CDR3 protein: CASSPTGNNSPLHF

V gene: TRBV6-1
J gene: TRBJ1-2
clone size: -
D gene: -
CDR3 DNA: TGTGCCAGCAGTGGGAAGGATGTGGGGTTTAGCTATGGCTACACCTTC
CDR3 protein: CASSGKDVGFSYGYTF

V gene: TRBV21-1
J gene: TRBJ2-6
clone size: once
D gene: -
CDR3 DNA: TGTGCCAGCAGCCGCAGCAGGGTTCCCGGGATCTCTGGGGCCAACGTCCTGACTTTC
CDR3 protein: CASSRSRVPGISGANVLTF

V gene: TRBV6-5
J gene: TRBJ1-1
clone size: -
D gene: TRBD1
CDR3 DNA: TGTGCCAGCAGTACACGGACAGGGAGTGAAGCTTTCTTT
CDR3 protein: CASSTRTGSEAFF

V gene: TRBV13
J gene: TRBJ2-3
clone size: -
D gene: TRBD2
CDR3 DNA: TGTGCCAGCAGCCCAACCGACTCCCGGGGGGGCCGGACAGATACGCAGTATTTT
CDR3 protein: CASSPTDSRGGRTDTQYF